This T cell receptor beta chain derives from a study of sequential checkpoint blockade in melanoma. Documented treatment: randomized to nivolumab then ipilimumab (arm A) or the reverse (arm B). DNA-damaging chemotherapy had not been given to any patient beforehand. Sequencing used immunoSEQ multiplex PCR; TCRdb keeps in-frame clones, though not all of them. Among some 9,600 clones listed, roughly 74% were seen once. Per germline, CDR1 SGHDT and CDR2 YYEEEE. The J segment lost 4 bases and the V segment lost 2 bases, leaving 8 bases of the junction unmatched. The CDR3 consists of 16 residues. This chain links TRBV5-6 with TRBJ1-2; TRBD1 aligns across 10 bases. The material sequenced was CD8+ T cells sorted from blood (inferred from file names), taken from a patient given nivolumab and ipilimumab in sequence. The receptor comes from a human donor with melanoma. CDR3 sequence: CASSFGTGTGVYGYTF. CDR3 in DNA: TGTGCCAGCAGCTTTGGGACCGGGACAGGGGTCTATGGCTACACCTTC.